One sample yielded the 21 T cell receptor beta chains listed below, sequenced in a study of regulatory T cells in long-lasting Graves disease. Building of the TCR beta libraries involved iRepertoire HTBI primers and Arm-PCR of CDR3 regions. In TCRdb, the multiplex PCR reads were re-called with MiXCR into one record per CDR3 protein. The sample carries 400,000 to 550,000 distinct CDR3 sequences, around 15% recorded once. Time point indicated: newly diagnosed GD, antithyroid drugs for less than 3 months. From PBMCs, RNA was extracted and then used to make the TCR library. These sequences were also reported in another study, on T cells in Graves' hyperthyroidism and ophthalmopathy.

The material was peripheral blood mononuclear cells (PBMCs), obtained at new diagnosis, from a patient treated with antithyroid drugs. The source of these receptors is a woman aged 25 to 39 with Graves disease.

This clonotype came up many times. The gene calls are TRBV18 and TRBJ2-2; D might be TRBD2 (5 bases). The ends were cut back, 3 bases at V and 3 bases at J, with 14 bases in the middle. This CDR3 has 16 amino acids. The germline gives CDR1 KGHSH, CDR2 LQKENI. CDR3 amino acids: CASSPFGGGDTGELFF. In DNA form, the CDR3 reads TGTGCCAGCTCACCCTTCGGTGGAGGAGACACCGGGGAGCTGTTTTTT. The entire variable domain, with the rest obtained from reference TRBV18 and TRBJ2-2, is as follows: NAGVMQNPRHLVRRRGQEARLRCSPMKGHSHVYWYRQLPEEGLKFMVYLQKENIIDESGMPKERFSAEFPKEGPSILRIQQVVRGDSAAYFCASSPFGGGDTGELFFGEGSRLTVL.

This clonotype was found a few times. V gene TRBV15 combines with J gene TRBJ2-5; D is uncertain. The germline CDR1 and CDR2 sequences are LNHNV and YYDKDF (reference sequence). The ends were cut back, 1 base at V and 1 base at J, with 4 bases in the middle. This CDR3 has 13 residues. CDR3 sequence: CATSRGSQETQYF. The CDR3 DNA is TGTGCCACCAGCAGAGGCAGCCAAGAGACCCAGTACTTC.

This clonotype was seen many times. The CDR3 is CASSLLGYEQFF. The DNA of the CDR3 is TGTGCCAGCAGCCTCTTAGGCTATGAGCAGTTCTTC. The chain employs TRBV7-2 and TRBJ2-1, with no clear D. This CDR3 is 12 amino acids long. Germline V CDR1 and CDR2: SGHTA, FQGNSA. Trimming took 5 bases from V and 8 from J, leaving 10 bases between them.

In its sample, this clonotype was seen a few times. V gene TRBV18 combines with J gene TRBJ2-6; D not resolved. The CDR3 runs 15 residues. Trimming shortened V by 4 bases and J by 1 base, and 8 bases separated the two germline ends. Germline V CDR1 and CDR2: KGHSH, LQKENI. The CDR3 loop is CASSQLGSGANVLTF. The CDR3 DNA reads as TGTGCCAGCTCACAACTGGGATCTGGGGCCAACGTCCTGACTTTC.

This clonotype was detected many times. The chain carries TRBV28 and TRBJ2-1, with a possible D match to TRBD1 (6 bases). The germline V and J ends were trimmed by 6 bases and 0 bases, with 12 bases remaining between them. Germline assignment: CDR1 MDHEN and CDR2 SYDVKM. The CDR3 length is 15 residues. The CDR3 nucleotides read TGTGCCAGCAGCTCTACAGGGAGCTCCTACAATGAGCAGTTCTTC. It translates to CASSSTGSSYNEQFF.

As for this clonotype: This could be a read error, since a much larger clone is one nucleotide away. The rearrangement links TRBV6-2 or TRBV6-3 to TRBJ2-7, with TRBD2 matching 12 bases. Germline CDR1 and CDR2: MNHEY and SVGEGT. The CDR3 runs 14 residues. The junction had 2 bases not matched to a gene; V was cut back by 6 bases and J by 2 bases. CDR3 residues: CASRRLAGAYEQYF. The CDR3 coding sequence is TGTGCCAGCAGGAGACTAGCGGGAGCCTACGAGCAGTACTTC.

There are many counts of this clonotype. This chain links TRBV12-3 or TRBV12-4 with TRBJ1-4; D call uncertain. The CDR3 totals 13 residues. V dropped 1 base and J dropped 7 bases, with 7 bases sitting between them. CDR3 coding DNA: TGTGCCAGCAGTTTAGGGACGGGTGAAAAACTGTTTTTT. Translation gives CASSLGTGEKLFF.

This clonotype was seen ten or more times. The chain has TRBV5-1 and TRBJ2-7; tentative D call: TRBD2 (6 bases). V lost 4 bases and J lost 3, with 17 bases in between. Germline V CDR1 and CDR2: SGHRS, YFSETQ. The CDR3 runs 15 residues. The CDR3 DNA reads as TGCGCCAGCAGCCGTGGAGGGGCGGAAAACTACGAGCAGTACTTC. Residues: CASSRGGAENYEQYF.

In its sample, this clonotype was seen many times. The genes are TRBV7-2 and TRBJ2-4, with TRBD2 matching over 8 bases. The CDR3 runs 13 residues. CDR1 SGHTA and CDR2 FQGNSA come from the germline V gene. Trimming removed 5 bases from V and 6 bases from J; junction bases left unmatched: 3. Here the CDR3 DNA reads TGTGCCAGCAGCGCCACTAGCGGAAACATTCAGTACTTC. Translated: CASSATSGNIQYF. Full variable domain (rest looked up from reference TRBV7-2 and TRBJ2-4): GAGVSQSPSNKVTEKGKDVELRCDPISGHTALYWYRQSLGQGLEFLIYFQGNSAPDKSGLPSDRFSAERTGGSVSTLTIQRTQQEDSAVYLCASSATSGNIQYFGAGTRLSVL.

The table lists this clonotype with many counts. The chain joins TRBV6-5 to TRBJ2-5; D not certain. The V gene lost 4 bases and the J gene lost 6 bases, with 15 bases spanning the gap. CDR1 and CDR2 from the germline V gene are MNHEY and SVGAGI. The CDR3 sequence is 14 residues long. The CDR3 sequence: CASSSGPYSQTQYF. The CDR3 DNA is TGTGCCAGCAGTTCGGGCCCTTACTCCCAGACCCAGTACTTC.

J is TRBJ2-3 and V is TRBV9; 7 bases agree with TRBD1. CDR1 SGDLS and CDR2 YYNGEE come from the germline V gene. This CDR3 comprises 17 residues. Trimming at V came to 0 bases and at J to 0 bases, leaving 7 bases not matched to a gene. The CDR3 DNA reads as TGTGCCAGCAGCGTAGGAACAGGGGTTTCTAGCACAGATACGCAGTATTTT. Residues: CASSVGTGVSSTDTQYF.

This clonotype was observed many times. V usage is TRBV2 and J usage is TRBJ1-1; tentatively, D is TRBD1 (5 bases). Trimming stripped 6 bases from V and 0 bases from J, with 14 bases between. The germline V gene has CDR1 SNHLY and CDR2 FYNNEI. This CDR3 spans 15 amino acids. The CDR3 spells CASRYLGQLNTEAFF. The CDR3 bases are TGTGCCAGCAGATATTTGGGGCAGTTGAACACTGAAGCTTTCTTT.

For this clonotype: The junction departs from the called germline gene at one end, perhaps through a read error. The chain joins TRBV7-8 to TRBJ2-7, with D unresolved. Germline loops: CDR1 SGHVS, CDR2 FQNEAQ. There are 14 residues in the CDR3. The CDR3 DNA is TGTGCCGGCAGCTTAGCAGGTATCTCCTACGAGCAGTACTTC. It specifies CAGSLAGISYEQYF. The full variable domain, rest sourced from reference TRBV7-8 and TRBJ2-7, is GAGVSQSPRYKVAKRGQDVALRCDPISGHVSLFWYQQALGQGPEFLTYFQNEAQLDKSGLPSDRFFAERPEGSVSTLKIQRTQQEDSAVYLCAGSLAGISYEQYFGPGTRLTVT.

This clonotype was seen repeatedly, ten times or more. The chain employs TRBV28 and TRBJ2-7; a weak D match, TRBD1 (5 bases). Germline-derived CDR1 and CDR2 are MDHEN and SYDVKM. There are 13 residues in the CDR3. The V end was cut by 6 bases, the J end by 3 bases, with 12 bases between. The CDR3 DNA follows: TGTGCCAGCAGAGGACACGGATTCTACGAGCAGTACTTC. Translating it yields CASRGHGFYEQYF.

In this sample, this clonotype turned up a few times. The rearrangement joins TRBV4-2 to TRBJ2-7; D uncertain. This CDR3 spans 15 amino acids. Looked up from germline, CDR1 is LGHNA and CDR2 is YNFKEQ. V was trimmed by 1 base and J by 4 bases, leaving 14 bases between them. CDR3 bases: TGTGCCAGCAGCCAAGTGTTTGGCGGAGAATACGAGCAGTACTTC. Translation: CASSQVFGGEYEQYF.

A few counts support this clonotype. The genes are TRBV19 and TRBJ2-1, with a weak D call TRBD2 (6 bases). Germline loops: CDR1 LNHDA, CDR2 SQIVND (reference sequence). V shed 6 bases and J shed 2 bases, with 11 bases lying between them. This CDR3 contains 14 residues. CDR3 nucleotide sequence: TGTGCCAGTAGATACGGGGGTCCCTACAATGAGCAGTTCTTC. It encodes CASRYGGPYNEQFF.

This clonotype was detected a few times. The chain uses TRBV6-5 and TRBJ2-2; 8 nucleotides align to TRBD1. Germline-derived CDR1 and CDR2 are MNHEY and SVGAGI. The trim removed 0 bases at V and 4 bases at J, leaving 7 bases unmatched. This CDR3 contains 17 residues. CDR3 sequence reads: CASSYSETGALTGELFF. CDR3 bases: TGTGCCAGCAGTTACTCGGAGACAGGGGCCCTCACCGGGGAGCTGTTTTTT.

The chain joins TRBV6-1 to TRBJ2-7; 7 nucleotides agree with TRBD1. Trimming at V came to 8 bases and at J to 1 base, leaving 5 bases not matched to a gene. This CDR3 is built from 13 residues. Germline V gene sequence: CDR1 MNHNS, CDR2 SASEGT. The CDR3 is CASAKGQSYEQYF. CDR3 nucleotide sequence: TGTGCCAGCGCGAAGGGACAGTCCTACGAGCAGTACTTC.

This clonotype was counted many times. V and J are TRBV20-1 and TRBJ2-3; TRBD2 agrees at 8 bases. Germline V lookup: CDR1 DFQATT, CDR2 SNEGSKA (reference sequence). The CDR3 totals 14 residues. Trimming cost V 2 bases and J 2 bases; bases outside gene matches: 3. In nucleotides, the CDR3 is TGCAGTGCTAGAACTAGCGGTTTCACAGATACGCAGTATTTT. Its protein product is CSARTSGFTDTQYF.

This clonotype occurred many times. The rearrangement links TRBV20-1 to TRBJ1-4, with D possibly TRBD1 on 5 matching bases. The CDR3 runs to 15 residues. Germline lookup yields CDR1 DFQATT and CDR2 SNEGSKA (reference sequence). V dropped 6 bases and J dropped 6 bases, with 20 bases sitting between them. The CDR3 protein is CSAPLTRDPDEKLFF. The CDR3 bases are TGCAGTGCCCCCTTAACCAGGGACCCCGATGAAAAACTGTTTTTT.

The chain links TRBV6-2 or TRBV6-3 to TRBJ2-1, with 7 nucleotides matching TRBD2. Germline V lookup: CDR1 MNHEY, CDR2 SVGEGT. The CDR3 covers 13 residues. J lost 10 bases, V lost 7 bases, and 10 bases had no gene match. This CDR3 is CASTRRERQEQFF. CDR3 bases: TGTGCCAGCACTAGGCGGGAGCGCCAAGAGCAGTTCTTC.